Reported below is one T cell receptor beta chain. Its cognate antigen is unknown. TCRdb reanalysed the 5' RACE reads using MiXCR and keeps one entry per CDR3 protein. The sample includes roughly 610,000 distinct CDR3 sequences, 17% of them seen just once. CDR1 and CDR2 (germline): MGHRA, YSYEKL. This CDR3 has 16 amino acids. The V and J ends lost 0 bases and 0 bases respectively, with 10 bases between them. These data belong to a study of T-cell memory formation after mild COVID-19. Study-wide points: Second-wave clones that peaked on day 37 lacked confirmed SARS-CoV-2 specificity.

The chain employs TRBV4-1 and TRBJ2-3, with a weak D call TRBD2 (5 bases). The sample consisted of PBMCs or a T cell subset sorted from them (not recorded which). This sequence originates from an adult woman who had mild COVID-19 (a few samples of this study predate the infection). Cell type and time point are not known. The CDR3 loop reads CASSQDQWTSTDTQYF. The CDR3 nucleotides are TGCGCCAGCAGCCAAGATCAGTGGACTAGCACAGATACGCAGTATTTT.